Only a few counts were recorded for the clone carrying this TCR beta chain. What it recognizes is unknown. The germline V gene encodes CDR1 LNHDA and CDR2 SQIVND (reference sequence). The CDR3 covers 14 residues. V gave up 8 bases and J gave up 6 bases; unmatched junction bases: 10. This sample was included in a study of graft-versus-host responses after intestinal transplantation. The wider study: Transplant recipients had multivisceral, liver-intestinal, or isolated intestinal grafts. All of the recipients had induction that used anti-thymocyte globulin, then tacrolimus and steroids for two to four years. Regarding the study as a whole: The recipient marrow held GvH clones, and some of them showed up first in ileum or blood.

Method: immunoSEQ multiplex PCR; TCRdb's copy keeps in-frame clones and lacks some. The data contain 15,000 to 20,000 clones, around three quarters of them seen just once; the ten biggest clones take up more than 7%. Researchers processed graft tissue to release intraepithelial and lamina propria lymphocytes. This clonotype was sampled from a human patient who received an intestinal transplant, so some T cells may come from the graft donor. The rearrangement joins TRBV19 to TRBJ1-2, with 9 positions matching TRBD1. The sample here was ileum tissue, taken approximately 3 weeks after intestinal transplant. The CDR3: CASQKQGALDGYTF. DNA for the CDR3: TGTGCCAGTCAGAAACAGGGGGCTCTCGATGGCTACACCTTC.